The clone carrying this T cell receptor beta chain was detected ten times or more. TCR beta CDR3 regions were amplified from RNA. The HTBI set primed first-round TCR CDR3 RT-PCR. TCRdb reprocessed the multiplex PCR reads via MiXCR and lists one record per CDR3 protein. The sample consists of nearly 110,000 distinct CDR3 sequences, roughly 15% of them appearing once. The sample belongs to a study of T cells in Graves' hyperthyroidism and ophthalmopathy. Patients were excluded for uncontrolled infection, other autoimmune disease, pregnancy or lactation. More than 9.5 ml fresh peripheral blood yielded the PBMCs. Germline CDR1 is MNHNS and CDR2 is SASEGT. The CDR3 covers 13 residues. Trimming cost V 5 bases and J 5 bases, with 13 bases left between them.

Source material: blood. The chain links TRBV6-1 to TRBJ2-7; no reliable D call. The sequence derives from a woman in her 50s with Graves' hyperthyroidism. CDR3 amino acids: CASSPTITHEQYF. DNA for the CDR3: TGTGCCAGCAGTCCTACAATTACCCACGAGCAGTACTTC.